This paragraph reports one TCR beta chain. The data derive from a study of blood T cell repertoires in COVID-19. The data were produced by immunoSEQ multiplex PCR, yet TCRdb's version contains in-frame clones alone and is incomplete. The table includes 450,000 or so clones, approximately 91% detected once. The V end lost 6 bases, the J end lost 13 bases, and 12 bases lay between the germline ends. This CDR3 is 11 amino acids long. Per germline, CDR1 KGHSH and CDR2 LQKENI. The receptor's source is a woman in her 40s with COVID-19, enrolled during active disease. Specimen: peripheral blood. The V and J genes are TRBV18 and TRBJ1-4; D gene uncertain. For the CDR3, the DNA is TGTGCCAGCTCCCCCGACCGGGTACTGTTTTTT. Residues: CASSPDRVLFF.